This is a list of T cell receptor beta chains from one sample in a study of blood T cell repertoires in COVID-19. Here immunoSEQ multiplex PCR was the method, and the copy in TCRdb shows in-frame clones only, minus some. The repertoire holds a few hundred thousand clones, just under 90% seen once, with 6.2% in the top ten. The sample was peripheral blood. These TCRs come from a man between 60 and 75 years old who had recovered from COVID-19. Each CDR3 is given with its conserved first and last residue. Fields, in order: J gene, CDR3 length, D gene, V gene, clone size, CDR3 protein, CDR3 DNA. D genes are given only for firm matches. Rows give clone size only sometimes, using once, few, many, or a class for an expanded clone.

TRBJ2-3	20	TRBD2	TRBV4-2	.	CASSQEGISGGESSTDTQYF	TGTGCCAGCAGCCAAGAGGGTATTAGCGGGGGGGAATCTAGCACAGATACGCAGTATTTT
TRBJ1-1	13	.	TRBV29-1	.	CSVGNSLNTEAFF	TGCAGCGTTGGTAATAGCTTGAACACTGAAGCTTTCTTT
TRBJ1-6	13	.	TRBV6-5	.	CASSSSRNSPLHF	TGTGCCAGCAGTTCATCACGGAATTCACCCCTCCACTTT
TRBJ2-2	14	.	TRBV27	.	CASSSDRNTGELFF	TGTGCCAGCAGTTCCGACAGAAACACCGGGGAGCTGTTTTTT
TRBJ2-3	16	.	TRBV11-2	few	CASSLTLGQDTDTQYF	TGTGCCAGCAGCCTCACCCTTGGGCAGGACACAGATACGCAGTATTTT
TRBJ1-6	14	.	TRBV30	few	CAWAGKRELTPLHF	TGTGCCTGGGCGGGGAAGAGGGAACTCACACCCCTCCACTTT
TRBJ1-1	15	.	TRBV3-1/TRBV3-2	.	CASSQDPRENTEAFF	TGTGCCAGCAGCCAAGATCCGAGGGAGAACACTGAAGCTTTCTTT
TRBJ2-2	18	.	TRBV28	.	CASSFYKSGQGETGELFF	TGTGCCAGCAGTTTTTACAAATCCGGACAAGGAGAGACCGGGGAGCTGTTTTTT
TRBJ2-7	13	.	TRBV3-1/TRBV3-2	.	CASSQDSSYEQYF	TGTGCCAGCAGCCAAGACAGCTCCTACGAGCAGTACTTC
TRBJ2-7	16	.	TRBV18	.	CASSPSMTGVSYEQYF	TGTGCCAGCTCACCCTCTATGACAGGAGTCTCCTACGAGCAGTACTTC
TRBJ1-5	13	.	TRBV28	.	CATRGPNNQPQHF	TGTGCCACGCGGGGGCCAAACAATCAGCCCCAGCATTTT
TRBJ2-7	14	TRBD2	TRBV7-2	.	CASSPLAGEREQYF	TGTGCCAGCAGCCCTTTAGCGGGGGAGAGGGAGCAGTACTTC
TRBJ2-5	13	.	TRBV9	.	CASSSTGQETQYF	TGTGCCAGCAGTTCTACAGGGCAAGAGACCCAGTACTTC
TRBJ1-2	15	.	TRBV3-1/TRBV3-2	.	CASSQDLAAYYGYTF	TGTGCCAGCAGCCAAGATCTAGCAGCTTACTATGGCTACACCTTC
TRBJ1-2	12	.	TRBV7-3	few	CASSSWAGGYTF	TGTGCCAGCAGCTCCTGGGCAGGCGGCTACACCTTC
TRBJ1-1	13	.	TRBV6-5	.	CASSYGRYTEAFF	TGTGCCAGCAGTTACGGCAGATACACTGAAGCTTTCTTT
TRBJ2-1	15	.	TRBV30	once	CAWSVKSPFYNEQFF	TGTGCCTGGAGTGTAAAAAGCCCCTTTTACAATGAGCAGTTCTTC
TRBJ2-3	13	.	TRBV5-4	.	CASAVTSTDTQYF	TGTGCCAGCGCCGTTACTAGCACAGATACGCAGTATTTT
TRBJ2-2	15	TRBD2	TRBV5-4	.	CASSPGGTNTGELFF	TGTGCCAGCAGTCCGGGGGGAACGAACACCGGGGAGCTGTTTTTT
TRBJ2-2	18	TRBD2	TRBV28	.	CASSFRPAGGGNTGELFF	TGTGCCAGCAGTTTTAGGCCAGCGGGGGGAGGGAACACCGGGGAGCTGTTTTTT
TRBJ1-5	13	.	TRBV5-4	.	CASSLDNNQPQHF	TGTGCCAGCAGCCTGGACAACAATCAGCCCCAGCATTTT
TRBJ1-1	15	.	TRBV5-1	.	CASSVNTGVASEAFF	TGCGCCAGCAGCGTTAATACGGGTGTTGCCTCTGAAGCTTTCTTT
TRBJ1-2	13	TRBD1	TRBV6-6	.	CASHRQGVYGYTF	TGTGCCAGCCACCGACAGGGAGTTTATGGCTACACCTTC
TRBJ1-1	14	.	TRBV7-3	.	CASSPGHTNTEAFF	TGTGCCAGCAGCCCGGGACACACGAACACTGAAGCTTTCTTT
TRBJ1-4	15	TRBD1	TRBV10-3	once	CAISESTGGSEKLFF	TGTGCCATCAGTGAGTCCACAGGGGGAAGTGAAAAACTGTTTTTT
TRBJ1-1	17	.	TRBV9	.	CASSDPGGYTMNTEAFF	TGTGCCAGCAGCGATCCTGGGGGCTACACTATGAACACTGAAGCTTTCTTT
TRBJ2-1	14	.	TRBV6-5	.	CACQGTYASHEQFF	TGTGCCTGCCAAGGGACTTACGCCTCCCATGAGCAGTTCTTC
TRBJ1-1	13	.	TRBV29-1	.	CSVVQKVITEAFF	TGCAGCGTTGTGCAGAAAGTTATTACTGAAGCTTTCTTT
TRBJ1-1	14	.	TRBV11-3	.	CASSLDFPNTEAFF	TGTGCCAGCAGCTTAGACTTCCCGAACACTGAAGCTTTCTTT
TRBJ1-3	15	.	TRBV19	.	CASTLTAHSGNTIYF	TGTGCCAGTACCCTGACAGCGCACTCTGGAAACACCATATATTTT
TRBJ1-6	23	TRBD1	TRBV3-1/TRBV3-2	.	CASSQVFRAPDGTGHQDNSPLHF	TGTGCCAGCAGCCAAGTTTTTAGGGCTCCTGACGGGACAGGGCACCAAGATAATTCACCCCTCCACTTT
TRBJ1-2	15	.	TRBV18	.	CASSGALGLNYGYTF	TGTGCCAGCTCAGGGGCATTGGGACTTAACTATGGCTACACCTTC
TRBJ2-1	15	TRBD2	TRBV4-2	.	CASSRFASGSDEQFF	TGTGCCAGCAGCCGATTTGCTAGCGGGAGCGATGAGCAGTTCTTC
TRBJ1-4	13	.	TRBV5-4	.	CASSPGIVGKLFF	TGTGCCAGCAGCCCGGGTATCGTAGGAAAACTGTTTTTT
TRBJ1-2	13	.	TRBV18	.	CASSPSTGSGYTF	TGTGCCAGCTCACCGAGCACAGGGTCTGGCTACACCTTC
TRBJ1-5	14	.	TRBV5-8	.	CASSLASGNQPQHF	TGTGCCAGCAGCTTGGCCTCGGGCAATCAGCCCCAGCATTTT
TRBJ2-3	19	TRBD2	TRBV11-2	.	CASSFLGAGGRFRTDTQYF	TGTGCCAGCAGCTTTCTCGGGGCGGGGGGCCGATTTCGCACAGATACGCAGTATTTT
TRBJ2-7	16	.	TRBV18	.	CASSPSRVRPLYEQYF	TGTGCCAGCTCACCTTCCAGGGTCAGGCCCCTCTACGAGCAGTACTTC
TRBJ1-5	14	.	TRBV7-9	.	CASSRPGGNQPQHF	TGTGCCAGCAGCCGTCCGGGGGGGAATCAGCCCCAGCATTTT
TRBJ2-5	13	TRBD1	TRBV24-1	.	CATSGGGWETQYF	TGTGCCACCAGTGGAGGGGGCTGGGAGACCCAGTACTTC
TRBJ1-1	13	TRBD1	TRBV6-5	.	CASSKTGPTEAFF	TGTGCCAGCAGCAAGACAGGGCCGACTGAAGCTTTCTTT
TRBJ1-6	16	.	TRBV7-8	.	CASSRAGQRDNSPLHF	TGTGCCAGCAGCCGCGCCGGACAGAGAGATAATTCACCCCTCCACTTT
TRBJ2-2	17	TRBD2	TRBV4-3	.	CASSQAPAGANTGELFF	TGCGCCAGCAGCCAAGCCCCAGCGGGGGCCAACACCGGGGAGCTGTTTTTT
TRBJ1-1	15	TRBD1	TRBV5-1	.	CASSLTGDTNTEAFF	TGCGCCAGCAGCTTAACAGGGGATACGAACACTGAAGCTTTCTTT
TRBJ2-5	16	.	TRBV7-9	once	CASSSPSGVRGETQYF	TGTGCCAGCAGCTCCCCCTCCGGGGTCCGGGGAGAGACCCAGTACTTC
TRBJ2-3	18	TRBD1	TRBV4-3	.	CASSQFLPGTGRTDTQYF	TGCGCCAGCAGCCAATTCCTCCCAGGGACAGGGAGGACAGATACGCAGTATTTT
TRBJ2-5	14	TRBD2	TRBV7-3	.	CASSISGTSETQYF	TGTGCCAGCAGCATTAGCGGGACCTCGGAGACCCAGTACTTC
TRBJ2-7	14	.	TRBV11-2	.	CASSKQGSTYEQYF	TGTGCCAGCAGCAAACAGGGTTCGACCTACGAGCAGTACTTC
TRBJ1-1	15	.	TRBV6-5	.	CASSLATGEMTEAFF	TGTGCCAGCAGTTTGGCAACTGGGGAGATGACTGAAGCTTTCTTT